The 18 T cell receptor beta chains given below trace back to one sample, sequenced in a study of CD8+ T cells in alopecia areata (dated 2018 in TCRdb). Preparation of the library involved the immunoSEQ multiplex PCR assay. For TCR sequencing, RNA was extracted from every sample and reverse transcribed into cDNA to serve as template. In TCRdb, the immuneACCESS table is reduced to in-frame sequences with V and J assigned. These tables do not hold every clone; where another copy was compared, an unresolved V gene accounts for under half, and the others remain unexplained. Within this sample are 100,000 to 150,000 clones, with about 50% of them counted one time only. Of the sample, under 20% is held by the ten largest clones. Sample time point, as interpreted from the label and publication: baseline before oral tofacitinib. The sample here was CD8+ T cells sorted from blood, taken at week 0. These receptors all come from a human donor with alopecia areata.

The chain is built from TRBV14 and TRBJ2-5, with TRBD1 matching over 12 bases. This CDR3 spans 16 amino acids. The V segment lost 6 bases and the J segment 5 bases; nucleotides outside the gene matches: 10. CDR1 and CDR2 (germline): SGHDN, FVKESK. DNA of the CDR3: TGTGCCAGCAGACGAGGAGGGACAGGGGGCCCGGAGACCCAGTACTTC. Translated, it gives CASRRGGTGGPETQYF.

J is TRBJ2-3 and V is TRBV5-6, with TRBD2 as a possible D gene (6 bases). Germline V CDR1 and CDR2: SGHDT, YYEEEE. The CDR3 consists of 16 residues. V was pared by 0 bases and J by 2 bases, with 13 bases between. The DNA of the CDR3 is TGTGCCAGCAGCTTGGCCGTGGAGGGATCCACAGATACGCAGTATTTT. It encodes CASSLAVEGSTDTQYF.

The sample holds a few counts of this clone. This chain uses TRBV29-1 with TRBJ2-1; weak D call: TRBD2 (7 bases). Germline values: CDR1 SQVTM, CDR2 ANQGSEA. V lost 6 bases to trimming and J lost 8 bases, with 17 bases between them. This CDR3 contains 13 residues. The CDR3 nucleotides are TGCAGCGTCGGGGGGCAGGGGACGGATGAGCAGTTCTTC. Translating gives CSVGGQGTDEQFF.

V gene TRBV29-1 combines with J gene TRBJ2-2; no reliable D call. CDR1 and CDR2 from the germline V gene are SQVTM and ANQGSEA. V was trimmed by 1 base and J by 4 bases, leaving 4 bases between them. This CDR3 is 12 amino acids long. The CDR3 protein is CSVEGPTGELFF. CDR3 coding DNA: TGCAGCGTTGAAGGACCCACCGGGGAGCTGTTTTTT.

V gene TRBV7-9 combines with J gene TRBJ2-7; TRBD1 might be the D (6 bases). Germline V gene data show CDR1 as SEHNR and CDR2 as FQNEAQ (reference sequence). The CDR3 length is 13 residues. The V and J ends lost 8 bases and 3 bases respectively, with 14 bases between them. In nucleotides, the CDR3 is TGTGCCAGCCGCCCGGACAGTCGCTACGAGCAGTACTTC. Protein sequence: CASRPDSRYEQYF.

The chain joins TRBV9 to TRBJ2-2; 10 nucleotides match TRBD1. V lost 3 bases, J lost 7 bases, and 15 bases stayed unmatched. This CDR3 is 18 amino acids long. Germline-derived CDR1 and CDR2 are SGDLS and YYNGEE. This CDR3 is CASSEPRGQGRPGGELFF. The CDR3 bases are TGTGCCAGCAGCGAACCCCGGGGACAGGGGCGCCCCGGCGGGGAGCTGTTTTTT.

This clone was seen more than once but under ten times. The chain uses TRBV10-3 and TRBJ1-5; D unclear. This CDR3 spans 12 amino acids. V was pared by 0 bases and J by 6 bases, with 3 bases between. Germline CDR1 and CDR2: ENHRY and SYGVKD. This CDR3 reads CAISESGQPQHF. The CDR3 DNA is TGTGCCATCAGTGAGTCGGGTCAGCCCCAGCATTTT.

The chain is built from TRBV29-1 and TRBJ2-3; 12 bases align to TRBD2. The J segment lost 2 bases and the V segment lost 3 bases, leaving 9 bases of the junction unmatched. The length of the CDR3 is 17 residues. Germline V lookup: CDR1 SQVTM, CDR2 ANQGSEA. For the CDR3, the DNA is TGCAGCGTTGAGTGGCTAGCGGGGGGGTTTTACACAGATACGCAGTATTTT. It specifies CSVEWLAGGFYTDTQYF.

The chain recombines TRBV7-8 with TRBJ2-3; 12 bases fit TRBD2. Trimming removed 5 bases from V and 4 bases from J; junction bases left unmatched: 7. This CDR3 has 16 residues. Germline CDR1 SGHVS, CDR2 FQNEAQ. The DNA of the CDR3 is TGTGCCAGCAGCATACCTAGCGGGGGGGCGTCAGATACGCAGTATTTT. Its protein is CASSIPSGGASDTQYF.

The chain recombines TRBV5-1 with TRBJ1-5; possibly TRBD1 for D (5 bases). The CDR3 runs to 16 residues. Germline V gene sequence: CDR1 SGHRS, CDR2 YFSETQ. V was clipped by 3 bases and J by 6 bases, with 19 bases between them. DNA for the CDR3: TGCGCCAGCAGCTGGGACGGGGATACTCAAAGTCAGCCCCAGCATTTT. It codes for CASSWDGDTQSQPQHF. The full variable domain, its missing parts supplied by reference TRBV5-1 and TRBJ1-5, is KAGVTQTPRYLIKTRGQQVTLSCSPISGHRSVSWYQQTPGQGLQFLFEYFSETQRNKGNFPGRFSGRQFSNSRSEMNVSTLELGDSALYLCASSWDGDTQSQPQHFGDGTRLSIL.

The rearrangement joins TRBV30 to TRBJ2-7, with 8 bases lining up with TRBD2. Trimming removed 8 bases from V and 0 bases from J; junction bases left unmatched: 6. CDR1 is GTSNPN and CDR2 is SVGIG in the germline V gene (reference sequence). CDR3 length: 13 residues. CDR3 loop: CASELADSYEQYF. The DNA of the CDR3 is TGTGCCAGTGAACTAGCGGACTCCTACGAGCAGTACTTC.

The rearrangement links TRBV10-3 to TRBJ1-6, with D possibly matching TRBD1 (5 bases). The CDR3 runs 12 residues. Germline CDR1 ENHRY, CDR2 SYGVKD. The V end lost 10 bases, the J end lost 6 bases, and 10 bases lay between the germline ends. CDR3 bases: TGTGCCAGCCGGGACGCTAATTCACCCCTCCACTTT. Its translation is CASRDANSPLHF.

This clone was detected only a few times. The V call is TRBV15, the J call TRBJ2-3; TRBD2 agrees at 10 bases. CDR3 length: 15 residues. The V segment lost 2 bases and the J segment 1 base; nucleotides outside the gene matches: 0. Germline V gene lookup returns CDR1 LNHNV and CDR2 YYDKDF (reference sequence). CDR3 amino acids: CATSRTSGGTDTQYF. The CDR3, as DNA: TGTGCCACCAGCAGAACTAGCGGGGGCACAGATACGCAGTATTTT.

The J gene is TRBJ1-6, the V gene TRBV27; D gene uncertain. From germline, CDR1 is MNHEY and CDR2 SMNVEV (reference sequence). This CDR3 has 15 residues. The V and J ends lost 6 bases and 3 bases respectively, with 12 bases between them. This CDR3 reads CASSGIPVYNSPLHF. As DNA, the CDR3 is TGTGCCAGCAGCGGGATACCCGTCTATAATTCACCCCTCCACTTT.

This clone was counted a few times. J is TRBJ1-5 and V is TRBV27; 10 bases match TRBD1. CDR3 size: 15 residues. Losses at the gene ends were 5 bases for V and 6 bases for J; bases not matched to a gene: 7. The germline V gene has CDR1 MNHEY and CDR2 SMNVEV (reference sequence). The CDR3 bases are TGTGCCAGCAGTGGGGGACAGGGGTTAACTCAGCCCCAGCATTTT. Its translation: CASSGGQGLTQPQHF.

With regard to this clone: One end of the junction does not line up with germline, which may come from a read error. The genes are TRBV6-5 and TRBJ1-6; 10 positions match TRBD1. This CDR3 is 15 amino acids long. Germline V lookup: CDR1 MNHEY, CDR2 SVGAGI. CDR3: CASSHSDRGDSPLHF. The CDR3 DNA reads TGTGCCAGCAGTCACTCGGACAGGGGGGATTCACCCCTCCACTTT.

This clone was seen more than once but under ten times. The chain carries TRBV9 and TRBJ2-1, with D uncertain. The V gene's germline CDR1 is SGDLS and CDR2 YYNGEE. The CDR3 extends over 16 amino acids. V gave up 0 bases and J gave up 8 bases, with 18 bases separating them. The DNA of the CDR3 is TGTGCCAGCAGCGTAGCTCTCGCTAGGCCATGGGATGAGCAGTTCTTC. This codes for CASSVALARPWDEQFF.

Here the CDR3 reads CASSVGDFSYEQYF. The CDR3 coding sequence is TGTGCCAGCAGCGTAGGGGACTTCTCATACGAGCAGTACTTC. V gene TRBV9 combines with J gene TRBJ2-7; D is perhaps TRBD2 (6 bases). With 0 bases removed from V and 4 bases from J, the gap between germline ends came to 11 bases. Germline V CDR1 and CDR2: SGDLS, YYNGEE. The CDR3 totals 14 residues.